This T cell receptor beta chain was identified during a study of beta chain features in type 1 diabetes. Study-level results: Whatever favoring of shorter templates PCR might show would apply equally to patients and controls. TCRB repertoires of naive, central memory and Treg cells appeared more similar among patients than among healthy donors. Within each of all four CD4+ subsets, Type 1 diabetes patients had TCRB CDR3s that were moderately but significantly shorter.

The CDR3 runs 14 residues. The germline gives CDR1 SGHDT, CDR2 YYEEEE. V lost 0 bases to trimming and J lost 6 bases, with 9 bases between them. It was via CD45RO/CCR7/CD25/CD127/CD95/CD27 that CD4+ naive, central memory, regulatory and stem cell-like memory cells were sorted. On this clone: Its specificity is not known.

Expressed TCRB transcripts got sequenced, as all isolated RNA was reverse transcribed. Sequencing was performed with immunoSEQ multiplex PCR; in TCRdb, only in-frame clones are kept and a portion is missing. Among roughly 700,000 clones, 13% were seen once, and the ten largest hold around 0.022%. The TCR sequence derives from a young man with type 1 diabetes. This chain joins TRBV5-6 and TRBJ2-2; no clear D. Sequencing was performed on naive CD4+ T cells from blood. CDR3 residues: CASSLVGSAGELFF. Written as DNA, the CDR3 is TGTGCCAGCAGCTTGGTAGGGTCGGCCGGGGAGCTGTTTTTT.